This T cell receptor beta chain was profiled in a study of blood T cell repertoires in COVID-19. The method was immunoSEQ multiplex PCR; TCRdb's version includes in-frame clones alone and lacks a portion of them. The sample includes more than 150,000 clones, approximately 86% of them seen just once. There are 15 residues in the CDR3. V was shortened by 0 bases and J by 4 bases, with 11 bases between the two germline ends. The germline V gene has CDR1 SGDLS and CDR2 YYNGEE. The TCR comes from a man aged 35 to 55 with active or convalescent COVID-19. The sequenced sample consisted of peripheral blood. This chain joins TRBV9 and TRBJ1-5; D is possibly TRBD1 (5 bases). CDR3 in DNA: TGTGCCAGCAGCGTAGCTGCAGGGAAGAATCAGCCCCAGCATTTT. It yields the protein CASSVAAGKNQPQHF.